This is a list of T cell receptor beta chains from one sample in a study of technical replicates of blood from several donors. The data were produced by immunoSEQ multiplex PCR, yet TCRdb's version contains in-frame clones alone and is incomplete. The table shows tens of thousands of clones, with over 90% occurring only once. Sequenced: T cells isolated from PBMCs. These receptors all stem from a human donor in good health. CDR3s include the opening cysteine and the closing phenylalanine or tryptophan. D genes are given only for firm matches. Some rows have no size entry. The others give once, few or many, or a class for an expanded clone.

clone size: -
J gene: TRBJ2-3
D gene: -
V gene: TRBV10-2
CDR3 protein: CASSRGGMADTQYF
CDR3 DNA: TGCGCCAGCAGTCGCGGCGGGATGGCAGATACGCAGTATTTT

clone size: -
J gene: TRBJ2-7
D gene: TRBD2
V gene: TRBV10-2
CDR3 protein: CASRSSGPYEQYF
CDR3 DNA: TGCGCCAGCAGATCTAGCGGACCCTACGAGCAGTACTTC

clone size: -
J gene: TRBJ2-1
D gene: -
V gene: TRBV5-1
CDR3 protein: CASSLSAGGSYNEQFF
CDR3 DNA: TGCGCCAGCAGCTTGTCCGCCGGTGGCTCCTACAATGAGCAGTTCTTC

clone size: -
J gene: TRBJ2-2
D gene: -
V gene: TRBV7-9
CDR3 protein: CASSLRRVGSGELFF
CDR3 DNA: TGTGCCAGCAGCTTACGGAGAGTCGGGAGCGGGGAGCTGTTTTTT

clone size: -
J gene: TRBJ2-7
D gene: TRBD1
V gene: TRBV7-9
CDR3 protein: CASSSGQGTYEQYF
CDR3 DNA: TGTGCCAGCAGCTCGGGACAGGGAACCTACGAGCAGTACTTC

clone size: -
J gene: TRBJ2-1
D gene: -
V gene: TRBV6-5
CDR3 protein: CASSQDYFSYNEQFF
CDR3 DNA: TGTGCCAGCAGTCAAGACTACTTCTCCTACAATGAGCAGTTCTTC

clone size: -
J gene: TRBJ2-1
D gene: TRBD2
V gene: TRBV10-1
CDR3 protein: CASSEGTSGGYEQFF
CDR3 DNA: TGCGCCAGCAGTGAGGGGACTAGCGGGGGCTATGAGCAGTTCTTC

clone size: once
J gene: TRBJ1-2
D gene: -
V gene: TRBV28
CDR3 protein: CASSFKGNGYTF
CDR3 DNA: TGTGCCAGCAGTTTCAAGGGGAATGGCTACACCTTC

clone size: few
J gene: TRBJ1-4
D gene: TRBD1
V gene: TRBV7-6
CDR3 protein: CASSSRQGINEKLFF
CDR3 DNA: TGTGCCAGCAGCTCTCGACAGGGAATCAATGAAAAACTGTTTTTT

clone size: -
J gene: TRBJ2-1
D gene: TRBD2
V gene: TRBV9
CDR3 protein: CASSVALAGADNEQFF
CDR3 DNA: TGTGCCAGCAGCGTAGCTTTAGCGGGAGCGGACAATGAGCAGTTCTTC

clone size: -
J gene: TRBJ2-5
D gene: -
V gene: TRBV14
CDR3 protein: CASSPKNREETQYF
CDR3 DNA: TGTGCCAGCAGCCCAAAAAACAGGGAAGAGACCCAGTACTTC

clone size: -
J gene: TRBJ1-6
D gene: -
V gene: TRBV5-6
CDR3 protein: CASSLSGGVLYNSPLHF
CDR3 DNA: TGTGCCAGCAGCTTGAGTGGCGGGGTTCTCTATAATTCACCCCTCCACTTT

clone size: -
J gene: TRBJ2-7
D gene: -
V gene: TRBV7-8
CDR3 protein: CASSARQDAYEQYF
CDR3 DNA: TGTGCCAGCAGCGCTCGACAGGACGCCTACGAGCAGTACTTC

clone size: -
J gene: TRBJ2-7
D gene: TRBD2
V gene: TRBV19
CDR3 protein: CASSTTSGTTYEQYF
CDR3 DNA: TGTGCCAGTAGTACGACTAGCGGGACTACCTACGAGCAGTACTTC

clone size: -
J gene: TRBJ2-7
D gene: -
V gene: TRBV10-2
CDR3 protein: CASRRQGSYEQYF
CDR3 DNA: TGCGCCAGCAGGCGGCAGGGCTCCTACGAGCAGTACTTC

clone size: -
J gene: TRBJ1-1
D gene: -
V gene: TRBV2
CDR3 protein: CASSDVPLNKAFF
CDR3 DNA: TGTGCCAGCAGTGATGTCCCCTTAAATAAAGCTTTCTTT

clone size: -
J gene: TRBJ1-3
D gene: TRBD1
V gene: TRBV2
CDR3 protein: CASRARTGVLISGNTIYF
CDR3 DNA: TGTGCCAGCAGGGCTAGGACAGGGGTCCTTATCTCTGGAAACACCATATATTTT

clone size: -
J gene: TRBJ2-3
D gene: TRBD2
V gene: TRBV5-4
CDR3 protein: CASSLGASGASTDTQYF
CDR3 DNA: TGTGCCAGCAGCTTGGGGGCTAGCGGAGCTAGCACAGATACGCAGTATTTT

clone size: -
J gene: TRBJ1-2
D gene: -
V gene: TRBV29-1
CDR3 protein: CSVDAGRDGYTF
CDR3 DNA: TGCAGCGTTGATGCAGGGCGGGACGGCTACACCTTC

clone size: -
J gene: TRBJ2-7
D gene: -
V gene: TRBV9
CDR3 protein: CASSVDSLRDEQYF
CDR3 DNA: TGTGCCAGCAGCGTAGATTCCTTGCGGGACGAGCAGTACTTC

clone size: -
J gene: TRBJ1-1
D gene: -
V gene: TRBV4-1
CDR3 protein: CASSPTVANTEAFF
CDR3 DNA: TGCGCCAGCAGCCCGACAGTTGCTAACACTGAAGCTTTCTTT

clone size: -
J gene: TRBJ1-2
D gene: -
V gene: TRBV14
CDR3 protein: CASSQGYFRRQGSYGYTF
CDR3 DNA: TGTGCCAGCAGCCAAGGGTATTTCAGGCGGCAGGGCAGCTATGGCTACACCTTC

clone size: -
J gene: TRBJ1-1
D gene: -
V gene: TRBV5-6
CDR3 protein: CASSFGSGEAFF
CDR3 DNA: TGTGCCAGCAGCTTCGGTAGTGGTGAAGCTTTCTTT